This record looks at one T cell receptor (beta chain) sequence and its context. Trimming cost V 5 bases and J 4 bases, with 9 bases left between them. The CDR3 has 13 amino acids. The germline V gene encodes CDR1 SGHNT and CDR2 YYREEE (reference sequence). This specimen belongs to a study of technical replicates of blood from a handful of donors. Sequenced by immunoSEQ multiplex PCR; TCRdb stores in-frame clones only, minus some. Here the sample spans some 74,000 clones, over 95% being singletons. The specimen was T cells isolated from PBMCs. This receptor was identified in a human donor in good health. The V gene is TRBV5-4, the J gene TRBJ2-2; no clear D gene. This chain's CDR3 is CASSHTPTGELFF. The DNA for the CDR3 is TGTGCCAGCAGTCATACACCCACCGGGGAGCTGTTTTTT.